The 4 T cell receptor beta chains given below trace back to one sample, sequenced in a study of blood T cell repertoires in COVID-19. Sequencing used immunoSEQ multiplex PCR; TCRdb keeps in-frame clones, though not all of them. This table holds tens of thousands of clones, roughly 86% found once. Source material: peripheral blood. These receptors were collected from a man aged 50 or older with active COVID-19.

J is TRBJ1-6 and V is TRBV30, with a weak D call TRBD1 (5 bases). Trimming removed 5 bases at V and 6 bases at J, with 17 bases between. Germline V gene sequence: CDR1 GTSNPN, CDR2 SVGIG (reference sequence). CDR3 length: 15 residues. CDR3 DNA: TGTGCCTGGTTGCGGGGGACTGATGCTAATTCACCCCTCCACTTT. This codes for CAWLRGTDANSPLHF. The full variable domain, completed using reference TRBV30 and TRBJ1-6, is SQTIHQWPATLVQPVGSPLSLECTVEGTSNPNLYWYRQAAGRGLQLLFYSVGIGQISSEVPQNLSASRPQDRQFILSSKKLLLSDSGFYLCAWLRGTDANSPLHFGNGTRLTVT.

V is TRBV21-1 and J is TRBJ2-2; the table's D call TRBD1 went unverified against the DNA. TRBV21-1 is a listed pseudogene. The CDR3 runs 21 residues. The CDR3 spells CASRSPRRQADHNTHTGELFF. Here the CDR3 DNA reads TGTGCCAGCAGATCTCCTAGACGACAGGCGGACCACAATACTCACACCGGGGAGCTGTTTTTT.

The chain employs TRBV5-6 and TRBJ2-3, with TRBD1 identical over 8 bases. Looked up from germline, CDR1 is SGHDT and CDR2 is YYEEEE. With V trimmed by 5 bases and J by 3 bases, 8 bases remained unmatched. The CDR3 totals 15 residues. The CDR3 here is CASSYPGQVTDTQYF. In DNA form, the CDR3 reads TGTGCCAGCAGTTATCCGGGACAGGTAACAGATACGCAGTATTTT.

This chain links TRBV7-8 with TRBJ2-1, with TRBD2 matching 12 bases. CDR3 length: 17 amino acids. The junction had 11 bases not matched to a gene; V was cut back by 3 bases and J by 8 bases. Germline V gives CDR1 SGHVS, CDR2 FQNEAQ. This CDR3 reads CASSFPWASGGADEQFF. The CDR3 DNA is TGTGCCAGCAGCTTCCCTTGGGCTAGCGGGGGGGCGGATGAGCAGTTCTTC.